This T cell receptor beta chain is from a study of OX40 agonist ivuxolimab in advanced cancers. Overall study results and limits: Among expanded peripheral T cells, antigen specificity went undetermined.

A note on this clone: Its antigen is currently unknown.

The CDR3 length is 17 residues. V was shortened by 5 bases and J by 2 bases, with 18 bases between the two germline ends. The germline V gene encodes CDR1 MNHEY and CDR2 SMNVEV (reference sequence). Libraries were prepared by immunoSEQ multiplex PCR; TCRdb keeps only in-frame clonotypes and omits some of them. The sample has about 60,000 clones, roughly 91% seen once; the top ten hold 25%. Material: CD4+ or CD8+ T cells sorted from blood, obtained in a trial of the OX40 agonist ivuxolimab. The rearrangement uses TRBV27 and TRBJ1-4; D is uncertain. This receptor was obtained from an adult with an advanced solid tumor such as melanoma, head and neck, liver or kidney cancer. CDR3 region: CASSPLRILGTNEKLFF. DNA for the CDR3: TGTGCCAGCAGTCCACTACGTATATTAGGGACTAATGAAAAACTGTTTTTT.